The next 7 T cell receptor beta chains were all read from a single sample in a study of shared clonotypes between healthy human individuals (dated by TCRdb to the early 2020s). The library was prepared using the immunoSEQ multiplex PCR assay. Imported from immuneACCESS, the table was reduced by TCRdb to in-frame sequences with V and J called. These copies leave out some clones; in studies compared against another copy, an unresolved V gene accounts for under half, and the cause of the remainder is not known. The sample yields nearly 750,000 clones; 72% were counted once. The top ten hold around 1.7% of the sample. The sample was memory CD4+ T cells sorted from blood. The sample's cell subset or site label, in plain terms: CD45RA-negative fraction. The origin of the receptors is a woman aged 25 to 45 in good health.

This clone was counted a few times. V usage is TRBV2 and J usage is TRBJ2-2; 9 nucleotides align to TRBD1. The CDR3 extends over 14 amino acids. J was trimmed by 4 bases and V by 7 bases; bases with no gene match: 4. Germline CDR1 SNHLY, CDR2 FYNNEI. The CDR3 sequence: CASTGQGITGELFF. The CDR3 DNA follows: TGTGCCAGCACCGGACAGGGGATCACCGGGGAGCTGTTTTTT. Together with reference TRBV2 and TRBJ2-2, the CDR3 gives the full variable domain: EPEVTQTPSHQVTQMGQEVILRCVPISNHLYFYWYRQILGQKVEFLVSFYNNEISEKSEIFDDQFSVERPDGSNFTLKIRSTKLEDSAMYFCASTGQGITGELFFGEGSRLTVL.

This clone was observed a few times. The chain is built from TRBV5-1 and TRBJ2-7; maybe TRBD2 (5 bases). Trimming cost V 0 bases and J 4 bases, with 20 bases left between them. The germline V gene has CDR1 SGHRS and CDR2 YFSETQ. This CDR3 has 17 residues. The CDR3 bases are TGCGCCAGCAGCTTGGGTCAGAGGGTCAGAGCCGGTTACGAGCAGTACTTC. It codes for CASSLGQRVRAGYEQYF.

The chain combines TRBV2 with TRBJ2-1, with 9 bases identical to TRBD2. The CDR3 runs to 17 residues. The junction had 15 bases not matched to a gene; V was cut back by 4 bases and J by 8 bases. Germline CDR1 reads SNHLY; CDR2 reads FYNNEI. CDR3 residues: CASSVKASGARSYEQFF. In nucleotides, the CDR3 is TGTGCCAGCAGTGTCAAGGCTAGCGGGGCCCGGAGCTATGAGCAGTTCTTC.

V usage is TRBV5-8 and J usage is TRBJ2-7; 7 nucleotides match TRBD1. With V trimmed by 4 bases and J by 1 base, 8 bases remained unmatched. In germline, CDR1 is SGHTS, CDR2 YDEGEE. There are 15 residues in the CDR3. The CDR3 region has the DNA TGTGCCAGCAGCCCCCGGGACAGACTATCCTACGAGCAGTACTTC. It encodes CASSPRDRLSYEQYF.

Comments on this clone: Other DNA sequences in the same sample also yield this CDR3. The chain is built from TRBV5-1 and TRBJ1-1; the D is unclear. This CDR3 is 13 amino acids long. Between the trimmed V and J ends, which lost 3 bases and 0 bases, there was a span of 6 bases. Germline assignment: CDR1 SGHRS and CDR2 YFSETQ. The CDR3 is CASSSGMNTEAFF. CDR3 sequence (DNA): TGCGCCAGCAGCTCCGGTATGAACACTGAAGCTTTCTTT.

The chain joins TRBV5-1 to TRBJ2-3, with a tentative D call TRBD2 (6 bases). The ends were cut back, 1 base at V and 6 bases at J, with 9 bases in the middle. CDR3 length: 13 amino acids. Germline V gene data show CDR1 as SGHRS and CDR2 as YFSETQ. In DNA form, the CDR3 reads TGCGCCAGCAGCTTGTGGGACTCTGATACGCAGTATTTT. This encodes CASSLWDSDTQYF.

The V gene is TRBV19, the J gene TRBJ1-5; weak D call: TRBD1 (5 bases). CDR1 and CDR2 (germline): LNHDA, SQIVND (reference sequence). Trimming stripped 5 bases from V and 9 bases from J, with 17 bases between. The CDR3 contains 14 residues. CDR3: CASSPSPATGPQHF. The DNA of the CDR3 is TGTGCCAGTAGTCCCTCCCCAGCCACAGGGCCCCAGCATTTT.